The 31 T cell receptor beta chains given below trace back to one sample, sequenced in a study of CXCR3-negative and CXCR3-positive naive CD8 T cells. Study results and limitations: CXCR3-positive naive cells carried more hydrophobic TRB CDR3s than CXCR3-negative ones.

The antigens of these receptors remain unknown. Through 5' RACE with UMI labels, the TRB cDNA libraries were prepared. Each CDR3 protein gets one entry in TCRdb, which reprocessed the 5' RACE reads and gives no DNA. Here the sample table reports nearly 110,000 distinct CDR3 sequences. Sample: naive CXCR3+ CD8+ T cells from blood. This sample's subset: CD45RO-CCR7+CD27+CD95- naive CD8+ T cells expressing CXCR3 (TNR3+). The receptors stem from a human donor in good health. Some clones in this sample may be carry-over from other donors' samples.

The chain employs TRBV12-3 or TRBV12-4 and TRBJ1-1; TCRdb picks TRBD1, but there is no DNA to check that call. The CDR3 runs to 13 residues. The CDR3 sequence: CASSLSRDREAFF.

This chain uses TRBV6-2 or TRBV6-3 with TRBJ2-7; TCRdb selects TRBD1, and the lack of DNA leaves this call unchecked. This CDR3 contains 14 residues. Germline values: CDR1 MNHEY, CDR2 SVGEGT. The CDR3: CASSYETGSYEQYF.

V gene TRBV6-6 combines with J gene TRBJ2-4. The CDR3 totals 12 residues. Germline loops: CDR1 MNHNY, CDR2 SVGAGI (reference sequence). CDR3 region: CATNSAKNIQYF.

The CDR3 protein is CASSLKNPNTVTNTGELFF. The genes are TRBV11-2 and TRBJ2-2. This CDR3 region has 19 residues. Germline V lookup: CDR1 SGHAT, CDR2 FQNNGV.

J is TRBJ2-4 and V is TRBV7-8; the D call from TCRdb, TRBD1, cannot be confirmed without DNA. The CDR3 is 15 amino acids. Germline V gene data show CDR1 as SGHVS and CDR2 as FQNEAQ. The CDR3 here is CASRRGLLAKNIQYF.

The chain joins TRBV29-1 to TRBJ1-1; no DNA is available, so the TRBD1 call from TCRdb remains unchecked. The CDR3 totals 12 residues. The germline CDR1 and CDR2 sequences are SQVTM and ANQGSEA. The CDR3 spells CSTRGPGTEAFF.

This rearrangement joins TRBV30 to TRBJ2-7; TCRdb's D call, TRBD1, is unchecked because there is no DNA. Germline V gene data show CDR1 as GTSNPN and CDR2 as SVGIG (reference sequence). CDR3 length: 16 residues. CDR3 region: CAWRGFRAGGTYEQYF.

The chain carries TRBV7-9 and TRBJ2-7. Germline V gene lookup returns CDR1 SEHNR and CDR2 FQNEAQ (reference sequence). The CDR3 length is 13 residues. The CDR3 region is CASSPEAAYEQYF.

This sequence joins TRBV29-1 and TRBJ2-1; TCRdb selects TRBD2, and the lack of DNA leaves this call unchecked. Germline V gives CDR1 SQVTM, CDR2 ANQGSEA. CDR3 length equals 17 residues. The CDR3 sequence: CSVEQTSSYRSYNEQFF.

The chain uses TRBV12-3 or TRBV12-4 and TRBJ2-1; as DNA is missing, the TRBD2 call by TCRdb cannot be tested. This CDR3 comprises 16 residues. CDR3 protein: CASSALATLSYNEQFF.

The chain links TRBV12-3 or TRBV12-4 to TRBJ2-7; the TRBD1 assignment by TCRdb is unverifiable without DNA. This CDR3 has 13 residues. The chain's CDR3 is CASSWTRAYEQYF.

The rearrangement uses TRBV28 and TRBJ2-7; the TCRdb call, TRBD2, lacks DNA for checking. CDR1 is MDHEN, CDR2 SYDVKM, per germline. The CDR3 has 18 residues. CDR3 protein: CASSLGLAGPLVSYEQYF.

The chain carries TRBV15 and TRBJ1-6. Germline V CDR1 and CDR2: LNHNV, YYDKDF (reference sequence). This CDR3 has 14 residues. CDR3 region: CATSTPGLNSPLHF.

This chain links TRBV6-2 or TRBV6-3 with TRBJ2-4; TCRdb gives TRBD1 as the D gene, but with no DNA this cannot be confirmed. CDR3 size: 14 residues. Germline V gene lookup returns CDR1 MNHEY and CDR2 SVGEGT. The CDR3 protein is CASSYLDRLNIQYF.

This chain uses TRBV15 with TRBJ2-5; TCRdb's D call of TRBD1 is untestable without DNA. The CDR3 sequence is 15 residues long. Per germline, CDR1 LNHNV and CDR2 YYDKDF (reference sequence). The CDR3 here is CATSVGTGDYNEQFF.

V usage is TRBV4-1 and J usage is TRBJ2-5; checking the TCRdb D call of TRBD2 is not possible without DNA. The CDR3 runs 13 residues. Germline values: CDR1 MGHRA, CDR2 YSYEKL. CDR3 sequence reads: CASSRSLEETQYF.

The chain joins TRBV20-1 to TRBJ2-2; without DNA, the TCRdb call of TRBD2 cannot be checked. Germline V lookup: CDR1 DFQATT, CDR2 SNEGSKA (reference sequence). The CDR3 loop spans 15 amino acids. The CDR3 sequence: CSARSGREGTGELFF.

The V call is TRBV6-2 or TRBV6-3, the J call TRBJ2-7; as DNA is missing, the TRBD2 call by TCRdb cannot be tested. Germline values: CDR1 MNHEY, CDR2 SVGEGT. The CDR3 has 16 amino acids. The CDR3 spells CASSYSPTGTRGEQYF.

V and J are TRBV2 and TRBJ2-1. Germline CDR1 is SNHLY and CDR2 is FYNNEI. There are 15 residues in the CDR3. The CDR3 sequence is CASRLDGLSYNEQFF.

The chain combines TRBV20-1 with TRBJ2-7; TCRdb designates TRBD2, a call that cannot be tested without DNA. Germline V gene data show CDR1 as DFQATT and CDR2 as SNEGSKA (reference sequence). This CDR3 has 15 amino acids. Here the CDR3 reads CSARDLSGGLYEQYF.

J is TRBJ2-4 and V is TRBV20-1. Per the germline V gene, CDR1 is DFQATT and CDR2 is SNEGSKA (reference sequence). The CDR3 extends over 15 amino acids. The CDR3 loop is CSARDRQLAKNIQYF.

The chain links TRBV6-5 to TRBJ2-7; as DNA is missing, the TRBD2 call by TCRdb cannot be tested. The CDR3 spans 12 residues. The germline gives CDR1 MNHEY, CDR2 SVGAGI. CDR3 region: CASSPGGHEQYF.

The chain has TRBV6-2 or TRBV6-3 and TRBJ2-1; with no DNA, the TCRdb D assignment of TRBD2 cannot be verified. CDR3 size: 11 residues. Per germline, CDR1 MNHEY and CDR2 SVGEGT. CDR3 sequence: CASSYSGWTFF.

The chain recombines TRBV28 with TRBJ2-1; TCRdb's D gene call, TRBD1, goes unchecked for lack of DNA. The CDR3 sequence is 12 residues long. Germline V gives CDR1 MDHEN, CDR2 SYDVKM. The CDR3 reads CASSFLDRVRFF.

The chain couples TRBV28 to TRBJ1-1. The CDR3 has 12 residues. Germline values: CDR1 MDHEN, CDR2 SYDVKM. CDR3 protein: CASSQLNTEAFF.

The rearrangement uses TRBV12-3 or TRBV12-4 and TRBJ2-7. This CDR3 has 14 amino acids. The CDR3 spells CASSLAGDPYEQYF.

This chain joins TRBV9 and TRBJ2-3. Germline loops: CDR1 SGDLS, CDR2 YYNGEE. There are 15 residues in the CDR3. The CDR3 here is CACFPNLPHRRTQYF.

The chain couples TRBV9 to TRBJ2-1; TCRdb reports TRBD2, a call that lacks DNA to check it against. Looked up from germline, CDR1 is SGDLS and CDR2 is YYNGEE. This CDR3 is 13 amino acids long. The CDR3 spells CASSEGPAHEQFF.

The chain has TRBV29-1 and TRBJ2-2. The CDR3 is made up of 15 amino acids. The germline gives CDR1 SQVTM, CDR2 ANQGSEA. The CDR3 here is CSVESSRANTGELFF.

The rearrangement uses TRBV7-9 and TRBJ2-1; TCRdb's D call, TRBD1, is unchecked because there is no DNA. The CDR3 runs to 17 residues. From germline, CDR1 is SEHNR and CDR2 FQNEAQ (reference sequence). The CDR3 spells CASSLGEGEASYNEQFF. The whole variable domain, filled in from reference TRBV7-9 and TRBJ2-1, reads DTGVSQNPRHKITKRGQNVTFRCDPISEHNRLYWYRQTLGQGPEFLTYFQNEAQLEKSRLLSDRFSAERPKGSFSTLEIQRTEQGDSAMYLCASSLGEGEASYNEQFFGPGTRLTVL.

This chain joins TRBV7-2 and TRBJ2-3; TCRdb reports TRBD2, a call that lacks DNA to check it against. Germline V gene lookup returns CDR1 SGHTA and CDR2 FQGNSA. CDR3 length: 15 amino acids. This CDR3 is CASRPTSGGADTQYF.